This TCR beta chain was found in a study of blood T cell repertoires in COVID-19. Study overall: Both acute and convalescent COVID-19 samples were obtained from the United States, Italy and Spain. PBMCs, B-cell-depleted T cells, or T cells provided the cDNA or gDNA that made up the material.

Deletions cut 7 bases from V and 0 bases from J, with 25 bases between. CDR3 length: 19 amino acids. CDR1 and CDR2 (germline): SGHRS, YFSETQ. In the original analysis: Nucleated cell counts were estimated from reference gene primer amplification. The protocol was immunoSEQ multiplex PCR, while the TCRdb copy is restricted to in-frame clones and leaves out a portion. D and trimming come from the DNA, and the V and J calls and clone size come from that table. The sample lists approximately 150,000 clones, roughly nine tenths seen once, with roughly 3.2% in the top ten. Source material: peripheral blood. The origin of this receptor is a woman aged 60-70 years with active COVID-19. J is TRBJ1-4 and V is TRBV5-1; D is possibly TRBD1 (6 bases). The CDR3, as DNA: TGCGCCAGCCGAAATCTATTTGGCGGGGGGCCCGCAACTAATGAAAAACTGTTTTTT. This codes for CASRNLFGGGPATNEKLFF.